One sample yielded the 18 T cell receptor beta chains listed below, sequenced in a study of cytomegalovirus exposure and HLA in healthy donors. Primers: 60 Vbeta forward and 13 Jbeta reverse. Sequencing was performed with immunoSEQ multiplex PCR; in TCRdb, only in-frame clones are kept and a portion is missing. The data show around 200,000 clones, 80% to 90% seen once. Sequenced material: PBMCs. These receptor sequences come from a young woman in good health and CMV-seronegative.

CDR3 region: CASSLSLAGSYEQYF. The CDR3 nucleotides read TGTGCCAGCAGCTTAAGCCTAGCGGGCTCCTACGAGCAGTACTTC. This sequence joins TRBV7-2 and TRBJ2-7, with TRBD2 matching 8 bases. The length of the CDR3 is 15 residues. Germline-derived CDR1 and CDR2 are SGHTA and FQGNSA. V dropped 2 bases and J dropped 0; count of bases not matched to a gene: 3. Using reference TRBV7-2 and TRBJ2-7 for the parts outside the CDR3, the full variable domain is GAGVSQSPSNKVTEKGKDVELRCDPISGHTALYWYRQSLGQGLEFLIYFQGNSAPDKSGLPSDRFSAERTGGSVSTLTIQRTQQEDSAVYLCASSLSLAGSYEQYFGPGTRLTVT.

The chain is built from TRBV2 and TRBJ1-5, with 7 positions matching TRBD1. This CDR3 is 14 amino acids long. After removal of 5 bases from V and 11 bases from J, the junction contained 12 bases not matched to a gene. Per germline, CDR1 SNHLY and CDR2 FYNNEI. DNA for the CDR3: TGTGCCAGCAGTCCGACAGGGTCGTGGGGAGCCCAGCATTTT. It codes for CASSPTGSWGAQHF.

V is TRBV6-6 and J is TRBJ2-5, with 8 bases fitting TRBD1. With 5 bases clipped from V and 4 bases from J, the junction kept 12 bases outside the gene matches. CDR3 length equals 16 residues. The V gene's germline CDR1 is MNHNY and CDR2 SVGAGI (reference sequence). The CDR3 loop reads CASSQYHRGLGETQYF. The CDR3 nucleotides read TGTGCCAGCAGTCAGTACCACAGGGGGTTGGGAGAGACCCAGTACTTC.

The sample holds one count of this clone. The chain's CDR3 is CASSPSLALNTGELFF. CDR3 in DNA: TGTGCCAGCAGCCCCAGTCTAGCACTGAACACCGGGGAGCTGTTTTTT. The gene calls are TRBV5-6 and TRBJ2-2; possibly TRBD2 for D (5 bases). The germline gives CDR1 SGHDT, CDR2 YYEEEE. CDR3 length equals 16 residues. Trimming stripped 4 bases from V and 1 base from J, with 14 bases between.

The rearrangement joins TRBV11-3 to TRBJ1-3, with D perhaps TRBD1 (6 bases). This CDR3 region has 17 residues. Germline lookup yields CDR1 SGHNT and CDR2 YENEEA. Between the trimmed V and J ends, which lost 3 bases and 0 bases, there was a span of 15 bases. CDR3 in amino acids: CASSLKTGQHSGNTIYF. The CDR3 DNA is TGTGCCAGCAGCTTGAAAACGGGACAACACTCTGGAAACACCATATATTTT. The full variable domain, rest sourced from reference TRBV11-3 and TRBJ1-3, is EAGVVQSPRYKIIEKKQPVAFWCNPISGHNTLYWYLQNLGQGPELLIRYENEEAVDDSQLPKDRFSAERLKGVDSTLKIQPAELGDSAVYLCASSLKTGQHSGNTIYFGEGSWLTVV.

The sample holds one count of this clone. This chain's CDR3 is CASSPPTELHEKLFF. CDR3 DNA: TGCGCCAGCAGCCCTCCGACAGAGCTTCACGAAAAACTGTTTTTT. This chain uses TRBV4-1 with TRBJ1-4, with D perhaps TRBD1 (5 bases). V lost 4 bases to trimming and J lost 8 bases, with 17 bases between them. The V gene's germline CDR1 is MGHRA and CDR2 YSYEKL. The CDR3 runs to 15 residues.

The CDR3 loop is CASSQAQGDNSPLHF. The CDR3 nucleotides are TGTGCCAGCAGCCAAGCTCAGGGTGACAATTCACCCCTCCACTTT. This chain connects TRBV4-2 to TRBJ1-6, with D possibly TRBD1 on 5 matching bases. Trimming cost V 1 base and J 7 bases, with 11 bases left between them. CDR3 length equals 15 residues. Germline lookup yields CDR1 LGHNA and CDR2 YNFKEQ.

V is TRBV5-6 and J is TRBJ1-4; 8 bases match TRBD1. Per germline, CDR1 SGHDT and CDR2 YYEEEE. The J segment lost 10 bases and the V segment lost 3 bases, leaving 14 bases of the junction unmatched. The CDR3 runs 16 residues. CDR3 loop: CASSSDRDYRRRKLFF. Written as DNA, the CDR3 is TGTGCCAGCAGCTCGGACAGGGATTATAGGAGAAGAAAACTGTTTTTT. Full variable domain (rest looked up from reference TRBV5-6 and TRBJ1-4): DAGVTQSPTHLIKTRGQQVTLRCSPKSGHDTVSWYQQALGQGPQFIFQYYEEEERQRGNFPDRFSGHQFPNYSSELNVNALLLGDSALYLCASSSDRDYRRRKLFFGSGTQLSVL.

This rearrangement joins TRBV19 to TRBJ1-6; D uncertain. CDR1 is LNHDA and CDR2 is SQIVND in the germline V gene (reference sequence). The V and J ends lost 0 bases and 5 bases respectively, with 20 bases between them. The CDR3 spans 19 residues. The CDR3 region is CASSIDHSFVGSDNSPLHF. The CDR3 nucleotides are TGTGCCAGTAGTATAGATCACTCCTTCGTCGGAAGCGATAATTCACCCCTCCACTTT.

The rearrangement uses TRBV6-6 and TRBJ1-2; TRBD1 might be the D (6 bases). The CDR3 runs to 14 residues. Trimming took 2 bases from V and 4 from J, leaving 11 bases between them. CDR1 is MNHNY, CDR2 SVGAGI, per germline (reference sequence). The CDR3 DNA reads TGTGCCAGCAGTTACGGAGACAGGTCCTATGGCTACACCTTC. Protein sequence: CASSYGDRSYGYTF.

This chain uses TRBV5-8 with TRBJ2-7, with D perhaps matching TRBD2 (6 bases). The germline V gene has CDR1 SGHTS and CDR2 YDEGEE. V dropped 4 bases and J dropped 6 bases, with 14 bases sitting between them. The CDR3 loop spans 13 amino acids. This CDR3 is CASSRQGAGEQYF. The CDR3 nucleotides are TGTGCCAGCAGCCGGCAGGGAGCGGGCGAGCAGTACTTC.

The chain carries TRBV27 and TRBJ1-2, with D tentatively TRBD1 (6 bases). The CDR3 is 14 residues long. Germline-derived CDR1 and CDR2 are MNHEY and SMNVEV (reference sequence). Trimming removed 4 bases from V and 6 bases from J, with 15 bases in between. The chain's CDR3 is CASSSIQGGHGYTF. DNA of the CDR3: TGTGCCAGCAGTTCTATACAGGGAGGGCATGGCTACACCTTC.

This chain uses TRBV11-2 with TRBJ1-1; 10 nucleotides agree with TRBD1. This CDR3 spans 15 amino acids. The J segment lost 4 bases and the V segment lost 5 bases, leaving 7 bases of the junction unmatched. CDR1 and CDR2 (germline): SGHAT, FQNNGV. The DNA for the CDR3 is TGTGCCAGCAGCCAAGTGGACAGGGGGAGCACTGAAGCTTTCTTT. Translation: CASSQVDRGSTEAFF.

The gene calls are TRBV11-3 and TRBJ2-1; possible D gene TRBD2, 6 bases. Germline V gene lookup returns CDR1 SGHNT and CDR2 YENEEA. The CDR3 is 16 amino acids. Trimming took off 0 bases at V and 2 bases at J, with 11 bases between the two ends. CDR3 DNA sequence: TGTGCCAGCAGCTTAGATTTGGTAGCGGCCTACAATGAGCAGTTCTTC. It specifies CASSLDLVAAYNEQFF.

CDR3 loop: CASSKWVLRAVNTEAFF. The CDR3 DNA follows: TGTGCCAGTAGTAAATGGGTCTTGCGGGCAGTGAACACTGAAGCTTTCTTT. The chain is built from TRBV19 and TRBJ1-1; D unclear. CDR1 and CDR2 (germline): LNHDA, SQIVND (reference sequence). V lost 4 bases, J lost 0 bases, and 18 bases lay in between. CDR3 length: 17 residues.

V gene TRBV30 combines with J gene TRBJ1-5; no clear D. From germline, CDR1 is GTSNPN and CDR2 SVGIG (reference sequence). This CDR3 comprises 15 residues. Trimming removed 2 bases at V and 0 bases at J, with 11 bases between. The CDR3 here is CAWSSPRLSNQPQHF. In DNA, the CDR3 is TGTGCCTGGAGTAGCCCCAGGCTTAGCAATCAGCCCCAGCATTTT.

The J gene is TRBJ2-2, the V gene TRBV27; a possible D gene is TRBD1 (5 bases). Trimming stripped 0 bases from V and 0 bases from J, with 5 bases between. This CDR3 region has 15 residues. Looked up from germline, CDR1 is MNHEY and CDR2 is SMNVEV (reference sequence). CDR3 sequence reads: CASSLSRANTGELFF. The CDR3 coding sequence is TGTGCCAGCAGTTTATCCAGGGCGAACACCGGGGAGCTGTTTTTT.

In its sample, this clone was seen once. This sequence joins TRBV4-3 and TRBJ1-1; perhaps TRBD1 as D (5 bases). The CDR3 has 15 residues. Germline lookup yields CDR1 LGHNA and CDR2 YSLEER. Trimming removed 1 base from V and 2 bases from J, with 11 bases in between. For the CDR3, the DNA is TGCGCCAGCAGCCAAGGTCCAGGGCGCAACACTGAAGCTTTCTTT. This codes for CASSQGPGRNTEAFF.